These 27 T cell receptor beta chains came from one sample sequenced in a study of T cells in tumors after PD-1 blockade. Assay used: immunoSEQ multiplex PCR; TCRdb lists only in-frame clones, some missing. Of about 59,000 clones in the sample, roughly 78% were seen once. Material: PBMCs, obtained before anti-PD-1 treatment. The receptors were gathered from a human donor with basal cell carcinoma.

This clone showed up just a few times. This chain uses TRBV19 with TRBJ2-2; TRBD2 might be the D (5 bases). Trimming removed 3 bases from V and 6 bases from J, with 23 bases in between. The length of the CDR3 is 18 residues. CDR1 is LNHDA and CDR2 is SQIVND in the germline V gene (reference sequence). CDR3 sequence reads: CASSMAQSDSPGSGELFF. The CDR3 coding sequence is TGTGCCAGTAGTATGGCTCAATCCGACTCCCCGGGGTCCGGGGAGCTGTTTTTT.

The chain is built from TRBV7-9 and TRBJ2-3; D is uncertain. This CDR3 is 14 amino acids long. Trimming took 1 base from V and 4 from J, leaving 9 bases between them. Germline V gene sequence: CDR1 SEHNR, CDR2 FQNEAQ (reference sequence). The CDR3 coding sequence is TGTGCCAGCAGCTTAGAGGCACCCCCAGATACGCAGTATTTT. Amino acids: CASSLEAPPDTQYF.

The chain links TRBV30 to TRBJ2-1; a weak D match, TRBD2 (6 bases). Looked up from germline, CDR1 is GTSNPN and CDR2 is SVGIG (reference sequence). The CDR3 consists of 13 residues. Trimming took off 4 bases at V and 12 bases at J, with 19 bases between the two ends. The CDR3, as DNA: TGTGCCTGGAAGGGGACGGAGGGTTTAAGGCAGTTCTTC. It specifies CAWKGTEGLRQFF.

The CDR3 loop reads CASSEVGGRNGYTF. The CDR3 nucleotides read TGTGCCAGCAGTGAAGTTGGAGGGAGGAATGGCTACACCTTC. The chain carries TRBV6-1 and TRBJ1-2; D not resolved. V lost 1 base, J lost 6 bases, and 12 bases lay in between. The CDR3 totals 14 residues. Germline CDR1 MNHNS, CDR2 SASEGT.

The chain uses TRBV19 and TRBJ2-2, with D unclear. This CDR3 is 14 amino acids long. V was pared by 7 bases and J by 0 bases, with 9 bases between. Germline V lookup: CDR1 LNHDA, CDR2 SQIVND (reference sequence). The CDR3, as DNA: TGTGCCAGTACCGAAGCCACGAACACCGGGGAGCTGTTTTTT. Protein product: CASTEATNTGELFF.

This chain connects TRBV7-6 to TRBJ1-1, with 7 bases fitting TRBD1. Trimming took 5 bases from V and 7 from J; bases not matched to a gene: 7. CDR3 length equals 13 residues. CDR1 and CDR2 (germline): SGHVS, FNYEAQ. The chain's CDR3 is CASSLTGVHEAFF. CDR3 nucleotides: TGTGCCAGCAGCCTTACAGGGGTGCATGAAGCTTTCTTT.

V gene TRBV6-5 combines with J gene TRBJ1-1; D is perhaps TRBD1 (6 bases). The CDR3 runs 13 residues. Deletions cut 8 bases from V and 3 bases from J, with 13 bases between. The germline V gene has CDR1 MNHEY and CDR2 SVGAGI. This CDR3 is CASRPGVHTEAFF. The CDR3 DNA reads TGTGCCAGCCGCCCAGGGGTGCACACTGAAGCTTTCTTT.

The chain recombines TRBV3-1 (or the pseudogene TRBV3-2) with TRBJ1-1; 7 nucleotides agree with TRBD1. Germline CDR1 and CDR2: LGHDT and YNNKEL (reference sequence). This CDR3 contains 14 residues. V lost 4 bases, J lost 1 base, and 3 bases stayed unmatched. The CDR3 bases are TGTGCCAGCAGCCCCCGACAGGGGAACACTGAAGCTTTCTTT. Amino acid sequence: CASSPRQGNTEAFF.

The chain joins TRBV4-1 to TRBJ2-3, with a possible D match to TRBD2 (5 bases). CDR1 and CDR2 from the germline V gene are MGHRA and YSYEKL. V gave up 0 bases and J gave up 14 bases, with 12 bases separating them. The CDR3 runs to 12 residues. CDR3 region: CASSQDQRARYF. The CDR3 DNA is TGCGCCAGCAGCCAAGATCAGAGGGCCCGGTATTTT.

The chain uses TRBV7-6 and TRBJ1-3; D is uncertain. The CDR3 extends over 16 amino acids. Trimming took off 0 bases at V and 0 bases at J, with 9 bases between the two ends. Germline V gene data show CDR1 as SGHVS and CDR2 as FNYEAQ. The CDR3: CASSLAVHVSGNTIYF. In nucleotides, the CDR3 is TGTGCCAGCAGCTTAGCAGTTCACGTCTCTGGAAACACCATATATTTT.

The chain couples TRBV6-6 to TRBJ2-1, with D tentatively TRBD1 (7 bases). The CDR3 consists of 12 residues. V was clipped by 2 bases and J by 10 bases, with 9 bases between them. In germline, CDR1 is MNHNY, CDR2 SVGAGI (reference sequence). The CDR3 sequence is CASSYPGGEQFF. CDR3 DNA: TGTGCCAGCAGTTACCCAGGGGGGGAGCAGTTCTTC.

This chain uses TRBV30 with TRBJ2-3, with 8 bases aligning to TRBD1. Germline V lookup: CDR1 GTSNPN, CDR2 SVGIG (reference sequence). V lost 3 bases to trimming and J lost 0 bases; unmatched junction nucleotides: 8. The CDR3 is 16 amino acids. CDR3 region: CAWRPRTGRSTDTQYF. CDR3 in DNA: TGTGCCTGGAGGCCAAGGACAGGGAGGAGCACAGATACGCAGTATTTT. The full variable domain, its missing parts supplied by reference TRBV30 and TRBJ2-3, is SQTIHQWPATLVQPVGSPLSLECTVEGTSNPNLYWYRQAAGRGLQLLFYSVGIGQISSEVPQNLSASRPQDRQFILSSKKLLLSDSGFYLCAWRPRTGRSTDTQYFGPGTRLTVL.

V is TRBV4-1 and J is TRBJ2-1, with 8 nucleotides matching TRBD2. Germline CDR1 MGHRA, CDR2 YSYEKL. CDR3 length equals 18 residues. V dropped 4 bases and J dropped 0; count of bases not matched to a gene: 11. CDR3 coding DNA: TGCGCCAGCAGCCCCCATATGGCGGGGGGACCCTCCTACAATGAGCAGTTCTTC. Its translation: CASSPHMAGGPSYNEQFF.

The V call is TRBV5-1, the J call TRBJ1-5; D gene uncertain. V was clipped by 0 bases and J by 3 bases, with 7 bases between them. CDR3 length equals 14 residues. In germline, CDR1 is SGHRS, CDR2 YFSETQ. CDR3 coding DNA: TGCGCCAGCAGCTTGGGCGATCCCAATCAGCCCCAGCATTTT. Translating it yields CASSLGDPNQPQHF. Drawing the rest from reference TRBV5-1 and TRBJ1-5, the complete variable domain is KAGVTQTPRYLIKTRGQQVTLSCSPISGHRSVSWYQQTPGQGLQFLFEYFSETQRNKGNFPGRFSGRQFSNSRSEMNVSTLELGDSALYLCASSLGDPNQPQHFGDGTRLSIL.

The chain employs TRBV6-5 and TRBJ1-4; 8 positions match TRBD1. The V and J ends lost 6 bases and 6 bases, in that order; junction bases with no gene match: 6. The germline gives CDR1 MNHEY, CDR2 SVGAGI. The CDR3 sequence is 14 residues long. CDR3 coding DNA: TGTGCCAGCAGGGCGACAGGGGTGTATGAAAAACTGTTTTTT. It specifies CASRATGVYEKLFF.

This sequence joins TRBV20-1 and TRBJ2-7; the match to TRBD1 covers 7 bases. J gave up 3 bases and V 3 bases, and 5 bases lay outside the gene matches. Germline lookup yields CDR1 DFQATT and CDR2 SNEGSKA (reference sequence). This CDR3 has 13 residues. Here the CDR3 reads CSASPGQIYEQYF. The DNA for the CDR3 is TGCAGTGCTAGTCCGGGACAGATCTACGAGCAGTACTTC.

CDR3 sequence reads: CASSPQGGYNSPLHF. The CDR3 DNA sequence: TGTGCCAGCAGTCCCCAGGGGGGGTATAATTCACCCCTCCACTTT. V gene TRBV27 combines with J gene TRBJ1-6; TRBD1 aligns across 7 bases. The CDR3 is 15 residues long. After removal of 5 bases from V and 4 bases from J, the junction contained 5 bases not matched to a gene. CDR1 is MNHEY, CDR2 SMNVEV, per germline (reference sequence).

The chain has TRBV20-1 and TRBJ1-1; D may be TRBD1 (6 bases). The CDR3 extends over 11 amino acids. V was cut by 2 bases and J by 7 bases, with 8 bases left in between. Germline lookup yields CDR1 DFQATT and CDR2 SNEGSKA (reference sequence). The CDR3 bases are TGCAGTGCTAGACGCAGGGGTGAAGCTTTCTTT. Its protein is CSARRRGEAFF.

The chain is built from TRBV4-1 and TRBJ1-1; no clear D. The CDR3 covers 13 residues. The V end lost 2 bases, the J end lost 3 bases, and 7 bases lay between the germline ends. Germline CDR1 MGHRA, CDR2 YSYEKL. The CDR3 bases are TGCGCCAGCAGCCAAAGGCTGGACACTGAAGCTTTCTTT. It codes for CASSQRLDTEAFF.

This chain joins TRBV14 and TRBJ2-7, with TRBD2 identical over 12 bases. The CDR3 length is 17 residues. The J segment lost 0 bases and the V segment lost 2 bases, leaving 5 bases of the junction unmatched. Germline values: CDR1 SGHDN, CDR2 FVKESK. The CDR3 region is CASSQRLAGARSYEQYF. The CDR3 DNA sequence: TGTGCCAGCAGCCAACGACTAGCGGGGGCTCGCTCCTACGAGCAGTACTTC.

The V and J genes are TRBV30 and TRBJ2-2; D may be TRBD2 (6 bases). CDR3 size: 16 residues. Germline assignment: CDR1 GTSNPN and CDR2 SVGIG (reference sequence). V was pared by 6 bases and J by 7 bases, with 24 bases between. The CDR3 reads CACGQGRPGGVGELFF. CDR3 in DNA: TGTGCCTGCGGGCAGGGTCGGCCGGGCGGGGTCGGGGAGCTGTTTTTT.

This chain joins TRBV11-3 and TRBJ2-3, with TRBD2 matching 8 bases. From germline, CDR1 is SGHNT and CDR2 YENEEA. The J segment lost 1 base and the V segment lost 5 bases, leaving 5 bases of the junction unmatched. CDR3 length equals 15 residues. The CDR3 region is CASSPGGGGTDTQYF. In DNA form, the CDR3 reads TGTGCCAGCAGCCCGGGGGGGGGCGGCACAGATACGCAGTATTTT.

The rearrangement joins TRBV18 to TRBJ2-3; 8 nucleotides match TRBD1. The CDR3 runs to 15 residues. Unmatched junction bases numbered 7, after V lost 5 bases and J lost 3 bases. In germline, CDR1 is KGHSH, CDR2 LQKENI. The CDR3 bases are TGTGCCAGCTCAATTCAGGGGGCAATAACAGATACGCAGTATTTT. Translating it yields CASSIQGAITDTQYF.

This clone was picked up a small number of times. DNA for the CDR3: TGTGCCTGGAGGGGGACGGCGAACACCGGGGAGCTGTTTTTT. It encodes CAWRGTANTGELFF. This rearrangement joins TRBV30 to TRBJ2-2, with D perhaps matching TRBD1 or TRBD2 (5 bases each). Germline V lookup: CDR1 GTSNPN, CDR2 SVGIG (reference sequence). The V gene lost 3 bases and the J gene lost 0 bases, with 8 bases spanning the gap. There are 14 residues in the CDR3.

CDR3 protein: CASSEGGTPRETQYF. The CDR3 bases are TGTGCCAGCAGCGAAGGCGGGACTCCCCGTGAGACCCAGTACTTC. V is TRBV9 and J is TRBJ2-5, with a possible D match to TRBD2 (6 bases). Germline V gene lookup returns CDR1 SGDLS and CDR2 YYNGEE. The CDR3 extends over 15 amino acids. Trimming shortened V by 3 bases and J by 5 bases, and 17 bases separated the two germline ends.

With regard to this clone: Germline and junction disagree at one end, which may indicate a read error. V and J are TRBV7-7 and TRBJ2-1, with TRBD1 identical over 8 bases. The CDR3 loop spans 17 amino acids. Germline V lookup: CDR1 SSHAT, CDR2 FNYEAQ (reference sequence). CDR3 in amino acids: CASSLVVRGRSYNEQFF. DNA of the CDR3: TGTGCTAGCAGCTTAGTGGTCAGGGGGCGATCCTACAATGAGCAGTTCTTC.

The chain combines TRBV6-2 or TRBV6-3 with TRBJ1-5; TRBD1 aligns across 8 bases. V lost 6 bases to trimming and J lost 7 bases; unmatched junction nucleotides: 11. Germline values: CDR1 MNHEY, CDR2 SVGEGT. The CDR3 totals 15 residues. The CDR3 protein is CASSDGGTGHQPQHF. Written as DNA, the CDR3 is TGTGCCAGCAGCGACGGGGGGACAGGCCACCAGCCCCAGCATTTT.